This T cell receptor beta chain stems from a study of blood T cell repertoires in COVID-19. Study-level background: Samples taken during acute and convalescent COVID-19 were collected in the United States, Italy and Spain.

There are 15 residues in the CDR3. Trimming shortened V by 2 bases and J by 4 bases, and 15 bases separated the two germline ends. Germline V gives CDR1 SNHLY, CDR2 FYNNEI. Enrolled through a virtual design, the participants were between roughly 18 and 100 years of age and came from about two dozen US areas. Donors were grouped by their self-reported clinical history. As originally analysed: Estimates of nucleated cell counts were drawn from the amplification of reference gene primers. The method was immunoSEQ multiplex PCR; TCRdb's version includes in-frame clones alone and lacks a portion of them. V, J and clone size were drawn from that table, and D and trimming were deduced from the DNA. The sample has some 150,000 clones; roughly 90% are singletons.

The receptor was derived from a woman under 40 with acute COVID-19. Material: PBMCs or T cells enriched from blood (not recorded which). The chain couples TRBV2 to TRBJ2-7; D is possibly TRBD2 (6 bases). The CDR3 DNA is TGTGCCAGCAGTGAAACCCTAGGTAGCGGTTACGAGCAGTACTTC. This translates into CASSETLGSGYEQYF.